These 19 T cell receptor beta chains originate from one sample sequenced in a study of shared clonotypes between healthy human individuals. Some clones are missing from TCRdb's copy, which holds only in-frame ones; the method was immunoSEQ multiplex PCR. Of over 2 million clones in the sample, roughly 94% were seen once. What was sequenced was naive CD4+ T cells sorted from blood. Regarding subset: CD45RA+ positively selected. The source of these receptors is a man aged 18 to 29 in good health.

The CDR3 here is CASGTGGRDTDTQYF. CDR3 bases: TGCGCCAGCGGCACAGGGGGGCGGGACACAGATACGCAGTATTTT. The chain recombines TRBV5-1 with TRBJ2-3; 8 nucleotides match TRBD1. With 7 bases clipped from V and 2 bases from J, the junction kept 9 bases outside the gene matches. CDR1 is SGHRS and CDR2 is YFSETQ in the germline V gene. The CDR3 totals 15 residues.

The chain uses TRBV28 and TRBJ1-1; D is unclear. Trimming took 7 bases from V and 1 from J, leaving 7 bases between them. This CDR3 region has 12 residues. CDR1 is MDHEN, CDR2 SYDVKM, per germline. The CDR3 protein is CASTTSNTEAFF. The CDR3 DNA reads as TGTGCCAGCACTACATCGAACACTGAAGCTTTCTTT.

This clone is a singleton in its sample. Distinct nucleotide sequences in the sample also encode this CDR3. The CDR3 coding sequence is TGTGCCAGCAGCGTAGATAGGGGGAGAGAAAAACTGTTTTTT. Translated: CASSVDRGREKLFF. This chain joins TRBV9 and TRBJ1-4; D is perhaps TRBD1 (6 bases). The CDR3 runs 14 residues. Germline V gives CDR1 SGDLS, CDR2 YYNGEE. Trimming shortened V by 0 bases and J by 8 bases, and 11 bases separated the two germline ends.

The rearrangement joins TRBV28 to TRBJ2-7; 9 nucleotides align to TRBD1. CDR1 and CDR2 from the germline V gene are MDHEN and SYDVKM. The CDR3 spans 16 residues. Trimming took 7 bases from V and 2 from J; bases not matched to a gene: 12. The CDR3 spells CASKPNLRTGAYEQYF. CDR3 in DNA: TGTGCCAGCAAACCCAACCTCCGGACAGGGGCCTACGAGCAGTACTTC.

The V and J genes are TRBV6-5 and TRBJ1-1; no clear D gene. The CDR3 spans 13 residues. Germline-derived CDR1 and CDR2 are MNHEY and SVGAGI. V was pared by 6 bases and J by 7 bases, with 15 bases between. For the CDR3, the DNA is TGTGCCAGCAGCCGGGAAGGGTTGGGTGAAGCTTTCTTT. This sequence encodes CASSREGLGEAFF.

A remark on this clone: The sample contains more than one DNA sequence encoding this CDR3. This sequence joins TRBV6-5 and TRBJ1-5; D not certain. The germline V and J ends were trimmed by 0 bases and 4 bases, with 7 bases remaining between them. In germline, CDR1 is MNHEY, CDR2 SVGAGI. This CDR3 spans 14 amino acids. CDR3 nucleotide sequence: TGTGCCAGCAGTTACTCGTACGATAATCAGCCCCAGCATTTT. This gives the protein CASSYSYDNQPQHF.

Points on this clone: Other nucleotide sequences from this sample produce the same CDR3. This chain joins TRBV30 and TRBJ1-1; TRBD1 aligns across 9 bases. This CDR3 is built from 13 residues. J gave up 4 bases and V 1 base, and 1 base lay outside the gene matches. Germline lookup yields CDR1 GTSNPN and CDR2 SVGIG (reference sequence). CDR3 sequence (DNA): TGTGCCTGGAGTGCGACAGGGGGCACTGAAGCTTTCTTT. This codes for CAWSATGGTEAFF.

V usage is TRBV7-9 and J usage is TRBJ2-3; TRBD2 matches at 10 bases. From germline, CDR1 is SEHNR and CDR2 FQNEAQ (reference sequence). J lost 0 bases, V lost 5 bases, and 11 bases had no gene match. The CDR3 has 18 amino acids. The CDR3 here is CASSGGSSGGPSTDTQYF. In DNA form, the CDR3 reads TGTGCCAGCAGCGGAGGCTCTAGCGGGGGCCCCAGCACAGATACGCAGTATTTT.

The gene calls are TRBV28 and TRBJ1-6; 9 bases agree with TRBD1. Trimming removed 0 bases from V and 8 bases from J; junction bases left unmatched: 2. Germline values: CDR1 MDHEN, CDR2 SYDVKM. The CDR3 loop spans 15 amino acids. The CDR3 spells CASSLWTGGDSPLHF. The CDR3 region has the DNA TGTGCCAGCAGTTTATGGACAGGGGGAGATTCACCCCTCCACTTT. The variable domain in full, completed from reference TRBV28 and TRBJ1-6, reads DVKVTQSSRYLVKRTGEKVFLECVQDMDHENMFWYRQDPGLGLRLIYFSYDVKMKEKGDIPEGYSVSREKKERFSLILESASTNQTSMYLCASSLWTGGDSPLHFGNGTRLTVT.

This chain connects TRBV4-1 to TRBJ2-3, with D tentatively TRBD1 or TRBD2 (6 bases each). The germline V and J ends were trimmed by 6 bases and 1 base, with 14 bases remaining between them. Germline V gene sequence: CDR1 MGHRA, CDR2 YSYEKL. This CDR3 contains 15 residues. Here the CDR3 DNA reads TGCGCCAGCAGGGGCCGGGGGCGAGGCACAGATACGCAGTATTTT. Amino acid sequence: CASRGRGRGTDTQYF.

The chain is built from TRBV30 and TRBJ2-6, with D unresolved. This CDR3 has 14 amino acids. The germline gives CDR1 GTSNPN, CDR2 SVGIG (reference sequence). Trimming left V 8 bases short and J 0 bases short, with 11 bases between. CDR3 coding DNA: TGTGCCACCCGGGCCTCCTCTGGGGCCAACGTCCTGACTTTC. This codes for CATRASSGANVLTF.

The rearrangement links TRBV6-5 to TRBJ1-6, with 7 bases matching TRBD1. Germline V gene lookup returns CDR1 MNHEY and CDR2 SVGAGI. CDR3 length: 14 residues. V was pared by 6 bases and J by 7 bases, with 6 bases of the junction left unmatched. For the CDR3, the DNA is TGTGCCAGCAGGGGACAGCTAGACAATTCACCCCTCCACTTT. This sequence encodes CASRGQLDNSPLHF.

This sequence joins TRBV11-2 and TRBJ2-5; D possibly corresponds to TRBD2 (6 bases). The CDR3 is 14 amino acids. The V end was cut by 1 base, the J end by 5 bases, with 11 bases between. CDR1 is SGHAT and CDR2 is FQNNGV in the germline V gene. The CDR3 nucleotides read TGTGCCAGCAGCTTAGGGGGGGTGGTGGAGACCCAGTACTTC. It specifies CASSLGGVVETQYF.

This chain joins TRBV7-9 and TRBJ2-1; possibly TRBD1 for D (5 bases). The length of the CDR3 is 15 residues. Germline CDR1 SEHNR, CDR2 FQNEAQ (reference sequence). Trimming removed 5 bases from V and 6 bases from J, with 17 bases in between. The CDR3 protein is CASSPIRVGFNEQFF. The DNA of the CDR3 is TGTGCCAGCAGCCCAATCAGGGTTGGGTTCAATGAGCAGTTCTTC. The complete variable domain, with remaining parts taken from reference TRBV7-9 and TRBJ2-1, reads DTGVSQNPRHKITKRGQNVTFRCDPISEHNRLYWYRQTLGQGPEFLTYFQNEAQLEKSRLLSDRFSAERPKGSFSTLEIQRTEQGDSAMYLCASSPIRVGFNEQFFGPGTRLTVL.

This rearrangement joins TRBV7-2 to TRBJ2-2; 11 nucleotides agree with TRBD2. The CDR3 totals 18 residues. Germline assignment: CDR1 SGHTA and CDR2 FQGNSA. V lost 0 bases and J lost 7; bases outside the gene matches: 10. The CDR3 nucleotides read TGTGCCAGCAGCTTAGCCCCCGTCCTAGCGGGAGGTCACGGGGAGCTGTTTTTT. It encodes CASSLAPVLAGGHGELFF.

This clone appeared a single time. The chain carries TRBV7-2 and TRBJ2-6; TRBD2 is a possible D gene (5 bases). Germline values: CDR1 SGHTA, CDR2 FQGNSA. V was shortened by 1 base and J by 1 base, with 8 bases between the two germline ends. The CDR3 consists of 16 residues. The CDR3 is CASSLGPGSGANVLTF. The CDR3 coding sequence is TGTGCCAGCAGCTTAGGTCCGGGGTCTGGGGCCAACGTCCTGACTTTC.

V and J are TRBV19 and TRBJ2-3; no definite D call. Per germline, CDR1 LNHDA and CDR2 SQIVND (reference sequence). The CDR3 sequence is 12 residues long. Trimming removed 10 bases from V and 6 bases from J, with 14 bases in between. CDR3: CATPTSRDTQYF. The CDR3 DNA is TGTGCCACCCCCACCTCCAGGGATACGCAGTATTTT. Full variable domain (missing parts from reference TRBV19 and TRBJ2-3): DGGITQSPKYLFRKEGQNVTLSCEQNLNHDAMYWYRQDPGQGLRLIYYSQIVNDFQKGDIAEGYSVSREKKESFPLTVTSAQKNPTAFYLCATPTSRDTQYFGPGTRLTVL.

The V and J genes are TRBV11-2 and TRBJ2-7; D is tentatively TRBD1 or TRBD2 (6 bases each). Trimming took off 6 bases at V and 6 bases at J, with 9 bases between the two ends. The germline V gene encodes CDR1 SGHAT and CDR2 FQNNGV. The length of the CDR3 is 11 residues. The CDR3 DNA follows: TGTGCCAGCAGACAGGGAGGCGAGCAGTACTTC. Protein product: CASRQGGEQYF.

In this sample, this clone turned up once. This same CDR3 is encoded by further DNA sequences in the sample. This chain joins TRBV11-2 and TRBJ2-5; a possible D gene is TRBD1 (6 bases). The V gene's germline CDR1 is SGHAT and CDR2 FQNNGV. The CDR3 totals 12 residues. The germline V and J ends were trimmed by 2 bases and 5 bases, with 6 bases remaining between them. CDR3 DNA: TGTGCCAGCAGCTTAAGGGGGGAGACCCAGTACTTC. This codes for CASSLRGETQYF.